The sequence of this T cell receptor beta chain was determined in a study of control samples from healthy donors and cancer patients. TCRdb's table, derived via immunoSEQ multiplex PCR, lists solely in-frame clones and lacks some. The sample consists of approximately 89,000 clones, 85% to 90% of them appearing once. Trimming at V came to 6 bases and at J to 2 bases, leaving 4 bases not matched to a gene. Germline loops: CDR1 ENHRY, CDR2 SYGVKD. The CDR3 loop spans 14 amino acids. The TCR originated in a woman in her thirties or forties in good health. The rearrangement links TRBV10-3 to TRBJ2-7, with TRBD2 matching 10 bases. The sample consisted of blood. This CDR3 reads CAIRISGGTYEQYF. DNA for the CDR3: TGTGCCATCAGAATTAGCGGGGGGACCTACGAGCAGTACTTC.